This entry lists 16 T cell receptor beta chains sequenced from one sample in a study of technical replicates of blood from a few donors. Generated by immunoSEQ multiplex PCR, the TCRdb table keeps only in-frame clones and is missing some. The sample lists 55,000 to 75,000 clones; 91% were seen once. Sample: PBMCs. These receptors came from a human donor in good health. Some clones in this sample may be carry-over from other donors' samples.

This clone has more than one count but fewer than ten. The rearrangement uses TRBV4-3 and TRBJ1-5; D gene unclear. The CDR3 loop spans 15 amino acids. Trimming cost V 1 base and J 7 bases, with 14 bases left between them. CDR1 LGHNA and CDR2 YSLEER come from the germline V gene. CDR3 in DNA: TGCGCCAGCAGCCAAGCGGTCAGTACGGGGCAGCCCCAGCATTTT. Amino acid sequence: CASSQAVSTGQPQHF.

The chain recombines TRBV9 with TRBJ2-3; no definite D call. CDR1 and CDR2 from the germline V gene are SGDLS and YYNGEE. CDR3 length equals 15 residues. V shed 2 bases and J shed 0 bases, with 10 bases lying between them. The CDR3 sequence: CASSVNIASTDTQYF. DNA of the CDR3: TGTGCCAGCAGCGTCAACATCGCTAGCACAGATACGCAGTATTTT.

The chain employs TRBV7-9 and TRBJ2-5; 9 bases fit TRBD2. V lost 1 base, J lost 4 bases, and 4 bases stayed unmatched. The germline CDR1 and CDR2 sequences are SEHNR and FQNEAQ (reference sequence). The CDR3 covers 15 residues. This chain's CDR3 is CASSLGSGGGETQYF. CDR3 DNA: TGTGCCAGCAGCTTAGGTAGCGGGGGAGGAGAGACCCAGTACTTC.

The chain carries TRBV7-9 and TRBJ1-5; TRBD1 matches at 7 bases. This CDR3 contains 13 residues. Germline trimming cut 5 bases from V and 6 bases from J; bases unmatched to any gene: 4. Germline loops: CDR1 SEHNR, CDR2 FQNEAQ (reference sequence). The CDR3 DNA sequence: TGTGCCAGCAGCGATGAGGGGGCTCAGCCCCAGCATTTT. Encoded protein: CASSDEGAQPQHF.

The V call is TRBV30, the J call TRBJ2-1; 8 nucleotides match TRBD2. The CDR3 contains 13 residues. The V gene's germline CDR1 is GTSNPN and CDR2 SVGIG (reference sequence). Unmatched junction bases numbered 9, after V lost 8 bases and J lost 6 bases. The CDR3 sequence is CARRGAGFNEQFF. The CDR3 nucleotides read TGTGCCAGGCGGGGGGCAGGGTTCAATGAGCAGTTCTTC.

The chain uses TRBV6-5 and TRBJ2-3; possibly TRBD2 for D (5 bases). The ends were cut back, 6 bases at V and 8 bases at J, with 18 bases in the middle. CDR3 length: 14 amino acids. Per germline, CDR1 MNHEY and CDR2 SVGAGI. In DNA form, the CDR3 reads TGTGCCAGCAGAATAGGACTGGGCCCCAGTACGCAGTATTTT. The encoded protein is CASRIGLGPSTQYF.

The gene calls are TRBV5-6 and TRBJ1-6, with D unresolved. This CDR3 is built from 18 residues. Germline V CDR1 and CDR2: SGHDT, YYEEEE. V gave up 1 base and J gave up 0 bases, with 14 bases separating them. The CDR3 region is CASSLRPDWSSYNSPLHF. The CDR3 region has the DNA TGTGCCAGCAGCTTGAGGCCTGACTGGAGCTCCTATAATTCACCCCTCCACTTT.

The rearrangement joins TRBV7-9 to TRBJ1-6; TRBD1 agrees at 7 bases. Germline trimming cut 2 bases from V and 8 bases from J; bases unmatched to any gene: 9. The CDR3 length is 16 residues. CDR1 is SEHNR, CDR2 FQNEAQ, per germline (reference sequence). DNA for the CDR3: TGTGCCAGCAGCTTATTCCCGGGACAGAGGGATTCACCCCTCCACTTT. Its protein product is CASSLFPGQRDSPLHF.

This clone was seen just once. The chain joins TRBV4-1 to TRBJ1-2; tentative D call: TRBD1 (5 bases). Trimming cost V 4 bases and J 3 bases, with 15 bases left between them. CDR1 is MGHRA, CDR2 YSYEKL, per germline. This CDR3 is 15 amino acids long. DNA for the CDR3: TGCGCCAGCAGCCCCCCTCAAACAGGCTACTATGGCTACACCTTC. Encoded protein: CASSPPQTGYYGYTF.

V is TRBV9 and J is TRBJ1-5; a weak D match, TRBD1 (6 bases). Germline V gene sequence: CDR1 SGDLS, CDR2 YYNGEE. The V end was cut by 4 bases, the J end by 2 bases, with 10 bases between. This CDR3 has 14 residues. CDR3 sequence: CASSQSGGNQPQHF. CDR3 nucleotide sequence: TGTGCCAGCAGCCAATCAGGGGGCAATCAGCCCCAGCATTTT.

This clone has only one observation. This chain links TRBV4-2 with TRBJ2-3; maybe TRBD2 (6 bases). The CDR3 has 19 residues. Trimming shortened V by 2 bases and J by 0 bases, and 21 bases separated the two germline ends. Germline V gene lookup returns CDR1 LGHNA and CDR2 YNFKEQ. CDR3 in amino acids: CASSQSSPGRTTSTDTQYF. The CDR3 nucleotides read TGTGCCAGCAGCCAATCCTCCCCGGGGCGGACTACTAGCACAGATACGCAGTATTTT.

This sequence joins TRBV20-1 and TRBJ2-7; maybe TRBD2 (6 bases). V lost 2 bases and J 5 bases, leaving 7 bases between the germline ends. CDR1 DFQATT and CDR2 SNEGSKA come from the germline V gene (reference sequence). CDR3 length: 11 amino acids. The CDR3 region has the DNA TGCAGTGCTAGAACGGGGGACGAGCAGTACTTC. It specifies CSARTGDEQYF.

The CDR3 nucleotides read TGCGCCAGCAGCCGGACTAGCAGCCACACAGATACGCAGTATTTT. This translates into CASSRTSSHTDTQYF. The chain carries TRBV4-3 and TRBJ2-3; TRBD2 matches at 8 bases. V lost 4 bases and J lost 2; bases outside the gene matches: 5. Germline V gene lookup returns CDR1 LGHNA and CDR2 YSLEER. This CDR3 comprises 15 residues.

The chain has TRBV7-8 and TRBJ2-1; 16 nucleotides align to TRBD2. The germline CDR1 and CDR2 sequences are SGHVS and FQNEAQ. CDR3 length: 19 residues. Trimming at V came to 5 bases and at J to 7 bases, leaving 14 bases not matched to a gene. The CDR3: CASSLRVGTSGGARNEQFF. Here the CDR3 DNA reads TGTGCCAGCAGCCTAAGAGTCGGGACTAGCGGGGGGGCTAGGAATGAGCAGTTCTTC.

CDR3 DNA sequence: TGTGCCATCAGTGAAACTAGCGGGGGTGACTCCTACAATGAGCAGTTCTTC. Translating it yields CAISETSGGDSYNEQFF. The chain has TRBV10-3 and TRBJ2-1, with 11 bases identical to TRBD2. The junction had 4 bases not matched to a gene; V was cut back by 3 bases and J by 0 bases. The CDR3 consists of 17 residues. Per the germline V gene, CDR1 is ENHRY and CDR2 is SYGVKD.

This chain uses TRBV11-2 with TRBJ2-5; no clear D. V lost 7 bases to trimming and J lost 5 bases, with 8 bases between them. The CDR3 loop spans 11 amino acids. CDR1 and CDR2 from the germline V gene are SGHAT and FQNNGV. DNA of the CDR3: TGTGCCAGCACCTCCGGGGAGACCCAGTACTTC. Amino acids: CASTSGETQYF. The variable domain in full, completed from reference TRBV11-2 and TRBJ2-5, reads EAGVAQSPRYKIIEKRQSVAFWCNPISGHATLYWYQQILGQGPKLLIQFQNNGVVDDSQLPKDRFSAERLKGVDSTLKIQPAKLEDSAVYLCASTSGETQYFGPGTRLLVL.